This T cell receptor beta chain was sequenced in a study of T cell responses to AZD1222 COVID-19 vaccine (dated by TCRdb to the early 2020s). The study in broad terms: AZD1222 recipients with second doses at about 4 weeks or about 12 weeks were pooled, because spike-specific TCR depth and breadth did not differ between schedules. A total of just over 230 trial participants underwent TCR sequencing, of whom roughly 210 had received two doses of AZD1222 and approximately 26 had received two doses of the MenACWY control vaccine. Trial participants were enrolled by age into subgroups of 18-55, 56-69 and 70-plus years, and around 150, 28 and 57 TCR-sequenced participants, respectively, were included in these subgroups. Here is what the overall study found, with its caveats: After two AZD1222 doses, both the breadth and the depth of spike-specific TCRs were significantly higher than at day 0 and than in MenACWY recipients. The vaccine-associated CD4 TCRs covered the entire spike protein, and the dominant responses fell in regions 160-218 and 743-854. Participants were mostly white British, with more females than males. The authors suggested clonal diversity may have been underestimated. Reportedly, almost half of the unique spike-specific TCRs recognized epitopes lying outside the regions that are mutated in the B.1.351 and B.1.1.7 variants. In the small 56-69-year group, the increase in depth fell short of significance, most likely because of low power. Because no day 14 peak-response samples were available, repertoires were characterized only after the peak T cell response. Only five to seven AZD1222 recipients were SARS-CoV-2 seropositive at baseline, limiting conclusions about previously exposed vaccinees.

Including cysteine and phenylalanine, the CDR3 has 14 amino acids. The only DNA kept is the CDR3, 42 bases in frame from the first base. V lost 4 bases and J lost 4 bases; the stretch between them is 14 bases long. CDR1 SGHDN and CDR2 FVKESK are derived from the germline V gene. As concerns this clone: Its recognized antigen is unknown. No base quality information exists; no much larger clone differs at one position.

The CDR3 regions of human TCRbeta chains were analyzed by immunosequencing. For the original study's pipeline: Repertoire TCRs were checked for matches against a reference library of SARS-CoV-2-specific TCRs that had been generated using the MIRA antigen-specificity platform. Breadth was defined as the fraction of unique TCRs that were SARS-CoV-2-associated. Depth was defined as the fraction of total T cells that were SARS-CoV-2-associated. Using the MIRA data, each spike-specific TCR was assigned both to the spike region to which the TCR was reactive and to a CD4 or CD8 class. Log10-transformed breadth and depth values were compared by one-way ANOVA with Sidak's multiple comparisons tests. As stored in TCRdb, this immuneACCESS dataset retains in-frame rearrangements with V and J assigned. A fraction of the clones does not appear; measured against another copy, unresolved V genes explain less than half of the discrepancy, and the remainder lacks a known reason. That table supplies the V and J calls and clone size; D and trimming were determined from the DNA. Here the sample has some 110,000 clones; over 75% occur a single time. About 2.7% of the sample belongs to the ten largest clones.

The meaning of the sample's time point label: baseline before first vaccination. Vaccinee samples were obtained from the UK trials COV001 and COV002, which included a single-blind randomized controlled phase 2/3 trial of AZD1222 (ChAdOx1 nCoV-19) in healthy adults. Trial participant PBMC samples were collected at day 0 and day 28 after the second dose for TCRbeta chain sequencing. This TCR derives from an adult in good health. The chain links TRBV14 with TRBJ2-7; the D gene assignment is perhaps TRBD1 or TRBD2, with each matching 7 bases. This sample comprised peripheral blood, obtained on day 0 of AZD1222 vaccination. The sequenced DNA is TGTGCCAGCAGCCCGGCAGGGGGAGGGTACGAGCAGTACTTC. It specifies CASSPAGGGYEQYF.